A single sample is the source of the 12 T cell receptor beta chains below, sequenced in a study of blood T cell repertoires in COVID-19. TCRdb's copy holds only in-frame clones and misses some; the assay was immunoSEQ multiplex PCR. The data hold around 230,000 clones, with about 90% observed a single time. The material sequenced was peripheral blood. The receptors originated from a man in his sixties who had recovered from COVID-19.

The chain couples TRBV24-1 to TRBJ2-3, with 8 positions matching TRBD2. The CDR3 is 14 residues long. The junction had 8 bases not matched to a gene; V was cut back by 9 bases and J by 4 bases. Germline CDR1 KGHDR, CDR2 SFDVKD. DNA for the CDR3: TGTGCCACCGCAGAAGCGGGGGTTGCAGATACGCAGTATTTT. This gives the protein CATAEAGVADTQYF.

The V and J genes are TRBV5-5 and TRBJ1-4, with 9 positions matching TRBD1. V shed 2 bases, J shed 6 bases, and the junction held 2 bases outside the gene matches. CDR3 length: 14 residues. Per the germline V gene, CDR1 is SGHKS and CDR2 is YYEKEE (reference sequence). The chain's CDR3 is CASSFGTGHEKLFF. CDR3 sequence (DNA): TGTGCCAGCAGCTTCGGGACAGGGCATGAAAAACTGTTTTTT.

The chain recombines TRBV2 with TRBJ1-1; no definite D call. The V gene's germline CDR1 is SNHLY and CDR2 FYNNEI. V was trimmed by 9 bases and J by 11 bases, leaving 13 bases between them. The CDR3 extends over 10 amino acids. Here the CDR3 reads CASLGGVAFF. The CDR3, as DNA: TGTGCCAGTCTCGGCGGTGTGGCTTTCTTT.

This sequence joins TRBV12-5 and TRBJ1-1, with TRBD1 as a possible D gene (6 bases). Trimming removed 7 bases from V and 6 bases from J, with 9 bases in between. Per germline, CDR1 LGHNT and CDR2 FRNRAP. This CDR3 region has 11 residues. DNA of the CDR3: TGTGCTAGTGATCAGGGGTCTGAAGCTTTCTTT. Protein product: CASDQGSEAFF.

The CDR3 is CATSAGGRLDNEQFF. DNA of the CDR3: TGTGCCACCAGTGCGGGAGGGAGGCTAGACAATGAGCAGTTCTTC. This chain connects TRBV24-1 to TRBJ2-1, with 8 nucleotides matching TRBD2. The trim removed 5 bases at V and 5 bases at J, leaving 7 bases unmatched. Germline CDR1 and CDR2: KGHDR and SFDVKD. This CDR3 is built from 15 residues.

The chain employs TRBV11-3 and TRBJ2-2; 11 nucleotides line up with TRBD2. The CDR3 contains 15 residues. Germline V lookup: CDR1 SGHNT, CDR2 YENEEA. V trimming: 4 bases; J trimming: 5 bases; junction bases outside the gene matches: 3. The DNA of the CDR3 is TGTGCCAGCAGCTCCGCTAGCGGGGGGACCGGGGAGCTGTTTTTT. Translated, it gives CASSSASGGTGELFF.

The chain is built from TRBV27 and TRBJ2-1; 9 bases are shared with TRBD2. V shed 3 bases, J shed 7 bases, and the junction held 7 bases outside the gene matches. Looked up from germline, CDR1 is MNHEY and CDR2 is SMNVEV (reference sequence). The length of the CDR3 is 15 residues. The CDR3 DNA reads TGTGCCAGCAGTTTCGGGCGGGGGGGCCGTAATGAGCAGTTCTTC. Its protein product is CASSFGRGGRNEQFF.

This clone was seen just once. The chain is built from TRBV5-5 and TRBJ1-2; D unresolved. CDR1 is SGHKS and CDR2 is YYEKEE in the germline V gene (reference sequence). The CDR3 is 15 residues long. The ends were cut back, 2 bases at V and 1 base at J, with 12 bases in the middle. DNA for the CDR3: TGTGCCAGCAGCTTCGCGGGAGCCTTTAACTATGGCTACACCTTC. Translation: CASSFAGAFNYGYTF.

The genes are TRBV6-5 and TRBJ1-5; D may be TRBD1 (5 bases). Germline lookup yields CDR1 MNHEY and CDR2 SVGAGI. Trimming removed 6 bases from V and 4 bases from J, with 10 bases in between. The CDR3 covers 13 residues. Here the CDR3 reads CASSRGTNQPQHF. As DNA, the CDR3 is TGTGCCAGCAGCCGAGGGACTAATCAGCCCCAGCATTTT.

J is TRBJ2-1 and V is TRBV27; TRBD2 aligns across 7 bases. With 6 bases clipped from V and 8 bases from J, the junction kept 13 bases outside the gene matches. The CDR3 loop spans 15 amino acids. Germline V lookup: CDR1 MNHEY, CDR2 SMNVEV (reference sequence). The CDR3 loop is CASSSDGLVSHEQFF. The CDR3 nucleotides are TGTGCCAGCAGCTCTGACGGACTAGTTTCCCATGAGCAGTTCTTC.

This sequence joins TRBV3-1 (or the pseudogene TRBV3-2) and TRBJ2-5, with D tentatively TRBD2 (5 bases). This CDR3 contains 12 residues. Germline V gene data show CDR1 as LGHDT and CDR2 as YNNKEL (reference sequence). V lost 0 bases and J lost 13, with 12 bases in between. Written as DNA, the CDR3 is TGTGCCAGCAGCCAAGAAGGACTCAAGTTGTACTTC. It codes for CASSQEGLKLYF.

The V call is TRBV3-1 (or the pseudogene TRBV3-2), the J call TRBJ1-2, with 10 bases aligning to TRBD1. The CDR3 consists of 17 residues. Germline V gives CDR1 LGHDT, CDR2 YNNKEL (reference sequence). The V and J ends lost 4 bases and 2 bases, in that order; junction bases with no gene match: 10. CDR3 sequence: CASSPHPGQGTNYGYTF. The CDR3 DNA reads TGTGCCAGCAGCCCCCACCCGGGACAGGGGACGAACTATGGCTACACCTTC.